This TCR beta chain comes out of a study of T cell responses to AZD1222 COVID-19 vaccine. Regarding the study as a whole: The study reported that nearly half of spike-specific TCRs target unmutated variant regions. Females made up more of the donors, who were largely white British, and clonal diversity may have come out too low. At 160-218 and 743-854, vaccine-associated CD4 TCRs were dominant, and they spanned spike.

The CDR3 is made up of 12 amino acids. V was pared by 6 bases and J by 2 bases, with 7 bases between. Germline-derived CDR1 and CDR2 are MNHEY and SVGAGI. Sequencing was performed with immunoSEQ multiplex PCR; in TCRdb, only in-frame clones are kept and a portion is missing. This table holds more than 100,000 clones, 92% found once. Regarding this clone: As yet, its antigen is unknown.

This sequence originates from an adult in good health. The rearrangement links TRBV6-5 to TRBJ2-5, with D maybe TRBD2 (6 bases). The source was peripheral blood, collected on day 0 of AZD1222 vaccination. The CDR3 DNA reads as TGTGCCAGCAGGCGGGGACAAGAGACCCAGTACTTC. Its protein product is CASRRGQETQYF.